One and the same sample provided the 21 T cell receptor beta chains below, sequenced in a study of T cells in Graves' hyperthyroidism and ophthalmopathy. TCR beta CDR3 regions were amplified from RNA. Using the HTBI primer set, a first-round RT-PCR was run on the TCR CDR3. TCRdb called the multiplex PCR reads again in MiXCR, with one record for every CDR3 protein. Here the sample spans 350,000 to 400,000 distinct CDR3 sequences, more than 13% being singletons. Sequenced input: blood. The receptors were sampled from a woman aged 25 to 39 with Graves' hyperthyroidism.

This clonotype has only a few counts. The rearrangement uses TRBV5-8 and TRBJ2-5; 11 bases fit TRBD2. The germline CDR1 and CDR2 sequences are SGHTS and YDEGEE. The CDR3 totals 15 residues. V gave up 5 bases and J gave up 5 bases; unmatched junction bases: 8. CDR3 nucleotide sequence: TGTGCCAGCAGACCGGGACTAGCGGCTGCGGAGACCCAGTACTTC. Protein product: CASRPGLAAAETQYF.

A word on this clonotype: A read error may explain this, as a much larger clone is one base away. This chain connects TRBV20-1 to TRBJ2-1, with D perhaps given as TRBD1 or TRBD2 (5 bases each). The better agreement between TRBJ2-7 and the DNA end casts doubt on the J call. The CDR3 covers 16 residues. Germline values: CDR1 DFQATT, CDR2 SNEGSKA (reference sequence). In nucleotides, the CDR3 is TGCAGTGTCATAGATAGGGGCGGGTTCACCTACAATGAGCAGTACTTC. It is translated as CSVIDRGGFTYNEQYF.

This clonotype occurred many times. This sequence joins TRBV10-3 and TRBJ2-3, with TRBD1 as a possible D gene (6 bases). V dropped 6 bases and J dropped 4 bases, with 20 bases sitting between them. The germline CDR1 and CDR2 sequences are ENHRY and SYGVKD. The CDR3 runs 16 residues. This chain's CDR3 is CAIRTLQQGTPDTQYF. In nucleotides, the CDR3 is TGTGCCATCAGGACTCTTCAACAGGGAACCCCAGATACGCAGTATTTT.

This clonotype has a handful of counts. The chain is built from TRBV3-1 and TRBJ2-1, with D perhaps being TRBD1 or TRBD2 (5 bases each). The V gene lost 4 bases and the J gene lost 0 bases, with 19 bases spanning the gap. Germline CDR1 is LGHDT and CDR2 is YNNKEL (reference sequence). The CDR3 totals 18 residues. The chain's CDR3 is CASSPFEGRRSSYNEQFF. CDR3 nucleotide sequence: TGTGCCAGCAGCCCTTTTGAGGGGCGCAGGAGCTCCTACAATGAGCAGTTCTTC.

This clonotype occurred many times. The chain recombines TRBV12-3 or TRBV12-4 with TRBJ1-5; 7 bases agree with TRBD1. CDR3 length: 16 amino acids. V gave up 5 bases and J gave up 2 bases; unmatched junction bases: 9. The CDR3 sequence: CASSRDTGVGNQPQHF. The CDR3 DNA reads TGTGCCAGCAGTCGTGACACAGGGGTGGGCAATCAGCCCCAGCATTTT.

The genes are TRBV19 and TRBJ1-2, with D perhaps matching TRBD1 (6 bases). Germline values: CDR1 LNHDA, CDR2 SQIVND (reference sequence). CDR3 length equals 13 residues. Trimming pared 5 bases from V and 5 bases from J, leaving 12 bases between. The DNA for the CDR3 is TGTGCCAGTAGTTCCGGGACACCATATGGCTACACCTTC. Its protein is CASSSGTPYGYTF.

This clonotype was seen at least ten times. The chain links TRBV9 to TRBJ2-1; 7 nucleotides agree with TRBD1. The CDR3 extends over 12 amino acids. CDR1 SGDLS and CDR2 YYNGEE come from the germline V gene. Trimming took 4 bases from V and 9 from J; bases not matched to a gene: 4. In DNA, the CDR3 is TGTGCCAGCAGCATCAGGGGGAGTGAGCAGTTCTTC. As protein: CASSIRGSEQFF.

The genes are TRBV5-1 and TRBJ1-1; 7 positions match TRBD1. CDR1 and CDR2 (germline): SGHRS, YFSETQ. The CDR3 length is 15 residues. Trimming at V came to 0 bases and at J to 2 bases, leaving 4 bases not matched to a gene. CDR3 protein: CASSLANRGNTEAFF. CDR3 bases: TGCGCCAGCAGCTTGGCGAACAGGGGAAACACTGAAGCTTTCTTT.

The J gene is TRBJ1-4, the V gene TRBV7-2; the match to TRBD1 covers 7 bases. This CDR3 is built from 15 residues. Germline CDR1 is SGHTA and CDR2 is FQGNSA. After removal of 5 bases from V and 5 bases from J, the junction contained 8 bases not matched to a gene. The CDR3 nucleotides are TGTGCCAGCAGCACCACCCAGGGGGGCAATGAAAAACTGTTTTTT. Residues: CASSTTQGGNEKLFF. Drawing the rest from reference TRBV7-2 and TRBJ1-4, the complete variable domain is GAGVSQSPSNKVTEKGKDVELRCDPISGHTALYWYRQSLGQGLEFLIYFQGNSAPDKSGLPSDRFSAERTGGSVSTLTIQRTQQEDSAVYLCASSTTQGGNEKLFFGSGTQLSVL.

The sample holds many counts of this clonotype. The chain links TRBV18 to TRBJ1-3; weak D call: TRBD1 (6 bases). The CDR3 length is 15 residues. Trimming left V 6 bases short and J 3 bases short, with 15 bases between. Germline loops: CDR1 KGHSH, CDR2 LQKENI. The CDR3 DNA reads as TGTGCCAGCTCGGCTTCCGGGACAAATGGAAACACCATATATTTT. It specifies CASSASGTNGNTIYF. Complete variable domain (other parts from reference TRBV18 and TRBJ1-3): NAGVMQNPRHLVRRRGQEARLRCSPMKGHSHVYWYRQLPEEGLKFMVYLQKENIIDESGMPKERFSAEFPKEGPSILRIQQVVRGDSAAYFCASSASGTNGNTIYFGEGSWLTVV.

This clonotype was counted ten times or more. This chain uses TRBV6-1 with TRBJ2-1; possible D gene TRBD2, 5 bases. The length of the CDR3 is 14 residues. Deletions cut 6 bases from V and 4 bases from J, with 13 bases between. The germline V gene encodes CDR1 MNHNS and CDR2 SASEGT. The CDR3 DNA is TGTGCCAGCAGGCAAAGGGAGCCGTACAATGAGCAGTTCTTC. Protein: CASRQREPYNEQFF.

This clonotype was counted many times. V usage is TRBV28 and J usage is TRBJ2-7, with D hard to call. V dropped 3 bases and J dropped 6 bases, with 15 bases sitting between them. The CDR3 covers 14 residues. CDR1 is MDHEN and CDR2 is SYDVKM in the germline V gene. CDR3 bases: TGTGCCAGCAGTTTGAGGTTGCGCCCCGGCGAGCAGTACTTC. It encodes CASSLRLRPGEQYF.

The rearrangement joins TRBV3-1 to TRBJ2-2; D not resolved. The CDR3 runs 13 residues. Germline lookup yields CDR1 LGHDT and CDR2 YNNKEL (reference sequence). The V gene lost 5 bases and the J gene lost 3 bases, with 7 bases spanning the gap. The CDR3 is CASSERDTGELFF. CDR3 nucleotide sequence: TGTGCCAGCAGCGAGAGAGACACCGGGGAGCTGTTTTTT.

J is TRBJ2-7 and V is TRBV24-1; D may match TRBD1 or TRBD2 (5 bases each). This CDR3 is 13 amino acids long. Germline V lookup: CDR1 KGHDR, CDR2 SFDVKD. V was pared by 10 bases and J by 1 base, with 13 bases between. The CDR3: CATQHGTSYEQYF. In DNA, the CDR3 is TGTGCCACTCAACACGGGACGTCCTACGAGCAGTACTTC.

Ten or more counts support this clonotype. This chain links TRBV6-2 or TRBV6-3 with TRBJ2-1; D call uncertain. CDR3 length equals 15 residues. V dropped 4 bases and J dropped 0 bases, with 10 bases sitting between them. The germline CDR1 and CDR2 sequences are MNHEY and SVGEGT. CDR3 DNA sequence: TGTGCCAGCAGTTGGGTCCAGAGCTCCTACAATGAGCAGTTCTTC. It translates to CASSWVQSSYNEQFF.

This clonotype was detected many times. V and J are TRBV6-1 and TRBJ1-1; D not certain. This CDR3 is 13 amino acids long. The V end was cut by 6 bases, the J end by 3 bases, with 11 bases between. CDR1 is MNHNS, CDR2 SASEGT, per germline. CDR3 amino acids: CASSQPWDTEAFF. The CDR3 DNA follows: TGTGCCAGCAGCCAACCTTGGGACACTGAAGCTTTCTTT.

This clonotype was detected a few times. This chain connects TRBV6-1 to TRBJ2-5; a weak D match, TRBD1 (5 bases). V was clipped by 6 bases and J by 1 base, with 12 bases between them. The CDR3 runs 14 residues. Germline V gives CDR1 MNHNS, CDR2 SASEGT. The CDR3 DNA follows: TGTGCCAGCAGCCCCTGGGGCGGCCAAGAGACCCAGTACTTC. This translates into CASSPWGGQETQYF.

This clonotype was counted only a few times. This rearrangement joins TRBV18 to TRBJ2-1, with 8 bases matching TRBD2. The V gene's germline CDR1 is KGHSH and CDR2 LQKENI. V lost 3 bases to trimming and J lost 6 bases; unmatched junction nucleotides: 10. CDR3 length equals 16 residues. The CDR3 loop reads CASSPGGSGTVNEQFF. The DNA of the CDR3 is TGTGCCAGCTCACCCGGGGGTAGCGGGACGGTCAATGAGCAGTTCTTC.

This clonotype was seen a few times. The chain combines TRBV6-1 with TRBJ1-3; 11 bases are shared with TRBD1. Germline-derived CDR1 and CDR2 are MNHNS and SASEGT. The CDR3 loop spans 15 amino acids. J lost 7 bases, V lost 9 bases, and 11 bases had no gene match. CDR3 residues: CASLKGQGARNTIYF. CDR3 coding DNA: TGTGCCAGTTTGAAAGGACAGGGGGCAAGGAACACCATATATTTT.

The rearrangement joins TRBV6-4 to TRBJ1-1; D perhaps matches TRBD1 (6 bases). Germline lookup yields CDR1 MRHNA and CDR2 SNTAGT. CDR3 size: 14 residues. V dropped 7 bases and J dropped 0 bases, with 12 bases sitting between them. Here the CDR3 DNA reads TGTGCCAGCACGAAGACAGGAATGAACACTGAAGCTTTCTTT. Translated, it gives CASTKTGMNTEAFF.

This chain links TRBV20-1 with TRBJ1-5; D is ambiguous. CDR1 and CDR2 from the germline V gene are DFQATT and SNEGSKA (reference sequence). Trimming stripped 6 bases from V and 2 bases from J, with 2 bases between. CDR3 length equals 10 residues. The CDR3 here is CSAGNQPQHF. CDR3 nucleotides: TGCAGTGCCGGCAATCAGCCCCAGCATTTT.